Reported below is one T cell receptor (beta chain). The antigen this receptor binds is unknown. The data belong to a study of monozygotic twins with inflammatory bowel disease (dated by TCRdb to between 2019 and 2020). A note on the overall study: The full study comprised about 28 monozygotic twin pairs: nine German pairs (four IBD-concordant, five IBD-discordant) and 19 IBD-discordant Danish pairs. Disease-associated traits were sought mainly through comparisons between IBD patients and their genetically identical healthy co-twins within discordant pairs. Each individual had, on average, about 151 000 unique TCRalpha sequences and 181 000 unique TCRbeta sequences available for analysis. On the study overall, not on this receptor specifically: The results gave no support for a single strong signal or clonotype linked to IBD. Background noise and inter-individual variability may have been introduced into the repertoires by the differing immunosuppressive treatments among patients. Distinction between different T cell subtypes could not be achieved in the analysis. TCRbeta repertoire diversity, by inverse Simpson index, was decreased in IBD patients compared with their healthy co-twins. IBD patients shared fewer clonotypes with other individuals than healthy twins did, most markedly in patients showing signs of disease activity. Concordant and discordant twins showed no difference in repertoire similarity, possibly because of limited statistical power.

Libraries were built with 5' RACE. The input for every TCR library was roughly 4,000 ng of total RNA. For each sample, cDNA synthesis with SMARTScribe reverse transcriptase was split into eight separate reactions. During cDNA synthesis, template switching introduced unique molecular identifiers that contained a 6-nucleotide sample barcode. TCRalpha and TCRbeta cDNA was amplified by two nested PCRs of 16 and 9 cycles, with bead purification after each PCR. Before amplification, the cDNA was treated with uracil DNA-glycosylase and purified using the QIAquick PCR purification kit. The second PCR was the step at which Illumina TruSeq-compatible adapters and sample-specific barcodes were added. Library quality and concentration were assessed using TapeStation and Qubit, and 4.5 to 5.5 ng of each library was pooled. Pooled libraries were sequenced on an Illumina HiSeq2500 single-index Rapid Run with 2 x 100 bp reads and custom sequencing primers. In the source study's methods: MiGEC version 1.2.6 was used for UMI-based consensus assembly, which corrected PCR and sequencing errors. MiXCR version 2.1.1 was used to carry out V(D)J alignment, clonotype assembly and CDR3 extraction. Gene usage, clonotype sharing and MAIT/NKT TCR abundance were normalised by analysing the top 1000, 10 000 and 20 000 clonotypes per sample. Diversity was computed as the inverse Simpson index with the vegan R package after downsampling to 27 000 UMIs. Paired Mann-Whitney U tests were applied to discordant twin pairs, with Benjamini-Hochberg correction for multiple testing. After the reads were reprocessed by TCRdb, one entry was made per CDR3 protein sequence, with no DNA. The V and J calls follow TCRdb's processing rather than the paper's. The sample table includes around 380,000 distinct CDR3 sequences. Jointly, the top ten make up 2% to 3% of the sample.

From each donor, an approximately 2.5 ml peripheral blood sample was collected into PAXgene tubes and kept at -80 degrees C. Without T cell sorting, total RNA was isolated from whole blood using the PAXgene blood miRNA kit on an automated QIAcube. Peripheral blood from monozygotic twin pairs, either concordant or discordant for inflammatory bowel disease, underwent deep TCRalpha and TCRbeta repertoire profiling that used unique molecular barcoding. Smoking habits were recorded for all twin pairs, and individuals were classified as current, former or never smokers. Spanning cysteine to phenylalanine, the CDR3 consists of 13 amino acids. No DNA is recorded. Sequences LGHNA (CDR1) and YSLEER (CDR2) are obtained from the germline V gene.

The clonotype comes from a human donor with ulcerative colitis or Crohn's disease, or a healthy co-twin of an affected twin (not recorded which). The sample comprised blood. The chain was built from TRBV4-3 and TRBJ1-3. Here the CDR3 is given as CASSHGSGNTIYF.